This T cell receptor beta chain is drawn from a study of CD8 T cells in ankylosing spondylitis. This clonotype was seen a handful of times. Its specificity is not known. General study findings and limits: Disease-linked clones, CD8+, were relatively rare in peripheral blood.

CDR1 is DFQATT, CDR2 SNEGSKA, per germline (reference sequence). This CDR3 contains 16 residues. The ends lost 6 bases at V and 0 bases at J; junction bases unmatched: 9. Each TCR beta library was made by quantitative 5'-RACE that incorporated molecular barcodes. TCRdb ran MiXCR on the 5' RACE reads and lists one entry per CDR3 protein. The table lists fewer than 200,000 distinct CDR3 sequences, approximately 20% of them singletons. This clonotype was sampled from a male donor with ankylosing spondylitis or in good health (not recorded which). Source material: blood, either unsorted or a sorted T cell fraction (not recorded which). The chain carries TRBV20-1 and TRBJ1-1, with 11 bases aligning to TRBD1. The CDR3 sequence is CSADRGTGGMNTEAFF. The DNA for the CDR3 is TGCAGTGCCGATAGGGGGACAGGGGGAATGAACACTGAAGCTTTCTTT.